This note documents a single T cell receptor (beta chain) sequence. The target of this receptor is not known. No qualities accompany the bases; no much larger clone lies one base away. This record comes from a study of blood T cell repertoires in COVID-19 (dated by TCRdb to about 2020). Study-level background: Samples from collaborators originated in the United States, Italy and Spain and spanned both the acute and convalescent phases of COVID-19. The prospective study material was composed of cDNA or gDNA derived from T cells, B-cell-depleted T cells, or PBMCs. Subjects who had been exposed to COVID-19, were actively infected with it, or had recovered from it provided the deeply sampled blood TCRbeta repertoires that made up the dataset. The repertoires were released in a freely available public database intended as a resource for research on the immune response to SARS-CoV-2. Samples were obtained from the ongoing ImmuneRACE study (first 160 participants) and from 1,254 subjects provided by 6 global collaborators. Nearly every sample came with metadata listing a de-identified subject ID, COVID-19 status, age in years and sex. Where available, HLA class I and class II types were obtained from metadata supplied by the sample provider rather than from assay-based typing. What the authors observed across the whole study: The quantity of clinical and demographic metadata differed by source and by participant and was supplied without curation.

In the prospective study, participants were roughly 18 to 100 years old, resided in about 25 geographic areas of the United States, and were enrolled through a virtual design. Cohort assignment in the prospective study relied on participant-reported clinical history from a screening survey and a study questionnaire. Recovered participants in ImmuneRACE Cohort 3 were defined by two consecutive negative NP/OP PCR tests, clearance by a healthcare professional, or resolution of symptoms. Each participant in the prospective study had whole blood, serum and a nasopharyngeal or oropharyngeal swab collected by mobile phlebotomists. Over an approximately 2-month period, participants in the prospective study had the option of providing additional blood draws and questionnaires. Before DNA extraction, prospective study blood samples were shipped either frozen or at room temperature. V drops 4 bases and J drops 2 bases, leaving 11 bases in between. From its cysteine to its phenylalanine, the CDR3 spans 14 amino acids. Kept here is only the CDR3 DNA, which spans 42 bases and is read in frame from base 1. For CDR1 and CDR2, the germline V gene lists SNHLY and FYNNEI.

TCRbeta CDR3 regions were amplified from genomic DNA by means of the immunoSEQ Assay, a bias-controlled multiplex PCR. The paper's data handling went like this. The number of nucleated cells in each sample was estimated from the amplification of reference gene primers within the assay. To quantify the absolute abundance of each unique TCRbeta CDR3 rearrangement, sequence reads were collapsed and filtered. For each sample, productive Simpson clonality was calculated as the square root of Simpson's diversity index over productive rearrangements. Sourced from immuneACCESS, this table was stored by TCRdb with only in-frame sequences that have V and J called. A share of the clones is absent; for the studies checked, an unresolved V gene accounts for under half, and the remainder has no known explanation. V and J calls and clone size are copied from that table; D and trimming were computed from the DNA. This sample lists approximately 400,000 clones; more than 75% were detected once. The top ten hold 1.2% of the sample.

The sequence came from a woman aged 18-29 years who had recovered from COVID-19. The specimen was PBMCs or T cells enriched from blood (not recorded which). Recombination linked TRBV2 to TRBJ1-2; perhaps TRBD1 is the D gene, with 6 bases matching. CDR3 region: CASSGRTENYGYTF. The sequence in DNA is TGTGCCAGCAGTGGGAGGACAGAAAACTATGGCTACACCTTC.